These 21 T cell receptor beta chains originate from one sample sequenced in a study of T cell clones after liver transplantation. Method: immunoSEQ multiplex PCR; TCRdb's copy keeps in-frame clones and lacks some. Here the sample spans some 16,000 clones, approximately 80% being singletons. The sequencing used CD8+ T cells from blood, collected less than 50 months after liver transplant. The receptors were sampled from a human patient who received a liver transplant. Some T cells may arise from the graft donor.

The V and J genes are TRBV7-6 and TRBJ2-3; D is possibly TRBD1 (5 bases). The CDR3 is 14 residues long. Deletions cut 4 bases from V and 1 base from J, with 9 bases between. Germline V gives CDR1 SGHVS, CDR2 FNYEAQ. The CDR3 DNA sequence: TGTGCCAGCAGCTCGATAGGGGGCACAGATACGCAGTATTTT. It yields the protein CASSSIGGTDTQYF.

This sequence joins TRBV6-1 and TRBJ1-4, with a weak D call TRBD1 (6 bases). Germline CDR1 reads MNHNS; CDR2 reads SASEGT. The CDR3 length is 13 residues. V was shortened by 3 bases and J by 6 bases, with 8 bases between the two germline ends. As DNA, the CDR3 is TGTGCCAGCAGTGAGGGGGCGCATGAAAAACTGTTTTTT. Translation gives CASSEGAHEKLFF.

This chain links TRBV4-3 with TRBJ1-1, with no clear D. The V gene lost 1 base and the J gene lost 1 base, with 7 bases spanning the gap. The CDR3 covers 14 residues. The germline gives CDR1 LGHNA, CDR2 YSLEER. The DNA for the CDR3 is TGCGCCAGCAGCCAAGTAGGAGCGAACACTGAAGCTTTCTTT. Its translation: CASSQVGANTEAFF.

This clone was seen repeatedly, ten times or more. The V and J genes are TRBV27 and TRBJ1-1; 7 bases are shared with TRBD1. The CDR3 is 15 residues long. The V and J ends lost 4 bases and 0 bases, in that order; junction bases with no gene match: 5. The germline V gene has CDR1 MNHEY and CDR2 SMNVEV (reference sequence). The CDR3 DNA is TGTGCCAGCAGTTCCAAGACAGGGATGAACACTGAAGCTTTCTTT. Residues: CASSSKTGMNTEAFF.

The chain has TRBV11-2 and TRBJ2-7, with D possibly being TRBD1 (6 bases). This CDR3 has 15 residues. Trimming removed 1 base from V and 2 bases from J, with 12 bases in between. The germline CDR1 and CDR2 sequences are SGHAT and FQNNGV. The CDR3 DNA sequence: TGTGCCAGCAGCTTAGGCGGACAGTTTACCTACGAGCAGTACTTC. Protein: CASSLGGQFTYEQYF.

The rearrangement links TRBV29-1 to TRBJ2-2; weak D call: TRBD1 (6 bases). The V gene lost 2 bases and the J gene lost 5 bases, with 15 bases spanning the gap. This CDR3 has 15 residues. CDR1 and CDR2 (germline): SQVTM, ANQGSEA. CDR3 in amino acids: CSVETGTGWTGELFF. The DNA of the CDR3 is TGCAGCGTTGAAACGGGAACAGGGTGGACCGGGGAGCTGTTTTTT.

The chain recombines TRBV19 with TRBJ1-1; TRBD1 matches 9 bases. This CDR3 has 13 amino acids. The trim removed 6 bases at V and 5 bases at J, leaving 4 bases unmatched. Germline V CDR1 and CDR2: LNHDA, SQIVND (reference sequence). The CDR3 reads CASRPDRGTEAFF. The CDR3 coding sequence is TGTGCCAGTAGGCCAGACAGGGGGACTGAAGCTTTCTTT.

This chain uses TRBV5-4 with TRBJ2-7; D perhaps matches TRBD1 (5 bases). The CDR3 is 12 residues long. Between the trimmed V and J ends, which lost 3 bases and 5 bases, there was a span of 9 bases. CDR1 and CDR2 (germline): SGHNT, YYREEE (reference sequence). The CDR3 DNA reads as TGTGCCAGCAGCTGGGGCGGCCACGAGCAGTACTTC. This translates into CASSWGGHEQYF.

The V gene is TRBV6-6, the J gene TRBJ2-3, with a possible D match to TRBD1 (6 bases). This CDR3 region has 15 residues. The germline CDR1 and CDR2 sequences are MNHNY and SVGAGI (reference sequence). The germline V and J ends were trimmed by 0 bases and 1 base, with 8 bases remaining between them. The CDR3 DNA reads TGTGCCAGCAGTTACTCGAGGACAGGCACAGATACGCAGTATTTT. It codes for CASSYSRTGTDTQYF.

V is TRBV6-6 and J is TRBJ2-1; TRBD2 agrees at 16 bases. The CDR3 is 16 residues long. V shed 8 bases and J 10 bases; nucleotides not matched to a gene: 11. Germline CDR1 is MNHNY and CDR2 is SVGAGI (reference sequence). CDR3 sequence: CASGLPGLAGGEEQFF. The CDR3 bases are TGTGCCAGCGGACTACCGGGACTAGCGGGAGGGGAAGAGCAGTTCTTC.

This rearrangement joins TRBV7-3 to TRBJ1-4; 8 bases line up with TRBD1. V lost 6 bases, J lost 3 bases, and 6 bases stayed unmatched. CDR1 and CDR2 (germline): SGHTA, FQGTGA. The CDR3 contains 15 residues. The CDR3 sequence: CASSQTGVANEKLFF. The CDR3 DNA reads TGTGCCAGCAGTCAGACAGGGGTTGCTAATGAAAAACTGTTTTTT.

V gene TRBV5-1 combines with J gene TRBJ2-7; D perhaps matches TRBD2 (6 bases). V lost 4 bases and J lost 2, with 10 bases in between. The length of the CDR3 is 13 residues. Per the germline V gene, CDR1 is SGHRS and CDR2 is YFSETQ. The CDR3: CASSRGSTYEQYF. The CDR3 DNA sequence: TGCGCCAGCAGCCGGGGGTCCACCTACGAGCAGTACTTC. The full variable domain, in which reference TRBV5-1 and TRBJ2-7 provide the parts outside the CDR3, is KAGVTQTPRYLIKTRGQQVTLSCSPISGHRSVSWYQQTPGQGLQFLFEYFSETQRNKGNFPGRFSGRQFSNSRSEMNVSTLELGDSALYLCASSRGSTYEQYFGPGTRLTVT.

The chain joins TRBV4-3 to TRBJ2-2; D gene ambiguous. The V and J ends lost 1 base and 5 bases respectively, with 8 bases between them. The CDR3 totals 14 residues. The germline CDR1 and CDR2 sequences are LGHNA and YSLEER. For the CDR3, the DNA is TGCGCCAGCAGCCAAGTAGAAAGAACCGGGGAGCTGTTTTTT. This translates into CASSQVERTGELFF.

This rearrangement joins TRBV19 to TRBJ2-5, with D possibly matching TRBD1 (5 bases). The CDR3 consists of 15 residues. Germline CDR1 is LNHDA and CDR2 is SQIVND (reference sequence). Trimming removed 6 bases at V and 1 base at J, with 15 bases between. The CDR3 spells CASRERDSSQETQYF. The CDR3 nucleotides read TGTGCCAGTAGGGAACGAGACAGTAGCCAAGAGACCCAGTACTTC.

In DNA, the CDR3 is TGTGCCAGCAGCCAGGGGACCTTAGGAGGGGAGACCCAGTACTTC. It yields the protein CASSQGTLGGETQYF. V and J are TRBV5-5 and TRBJ2-5; tentatively, D is TRBD1 or TRBD2 (6 bases each). The germline V gene encodes CDR1 SGHKS and CDR2 YYEKEE (reference sequence). The V gene lost 4 bases and the J gene lost 5 bases, with 18 bases spanning the gap. This CDR3 has 15 residues. The full variable domain, its missing parts supplied by reference TRBV5-5 and TRBJ2-5, is DAGVTQSPTHLIKTRGQQVTLRCSPISGHKSVSWYQQVLGQGPQFIFQYYEKEERGRGNFPDRFSARQFPNYSSELNVNALLLGDSALYLCASSQGTLGGETQYFGPGTRLLVL.

The V gene is TRBV28, the J gene TRBJ2-3, with D possibly matching TRBD2 (6 bases). V shed 1 base and J shed 7 bases, with 12 bases lying between them. Germline loops: CDR1 MDHEN, CDR2 SYDVKM. This CDR3 contains 14 residues. The CDR3 sequence is CASSLLGLRNTQYF. CDR3 coding DNA: TGTGCCAGCAGTTTATTGGGACTCAGGAATACGCAGTATTTT.

The V call is TRBV29-1, the J call TRBJ1-1, with D unclear. Germline lookup yields CDR1 SQVTM and CDR2 ANQGSEA. V lost 0 bases, J lost 5 bases, and 13 bases lay in between. The CDR3 length is 14 residues. The CDR3 coding sequence is TGCAGCGTTGAAGATGAATCATGGAGGACTGAAGCTTTCTTT. Protein product: CSVEDESWRTEAFF.

The V gene is TRBV6-6, the J gene TRBJ1-2; D is undetermined. Looked up from germline, CDR1 is MNHNY and CDR2 is SVGAGI (reference sequence). The CDR3 sequence is 14 residues long. V was shortened by 4 bases and J by 6 bases, with 15 bases between the two germline ends. The CDR3 nucleotides are TGTGCCAGCAGTTCGCCTTTGAACCGGGATGGCTACACCTTC. Protein sequence: CASSSPLNRDGYTF.

This clone appeared a single time. The chain has TRBV6-6 and TRBJ2-7, with 8 bases aligning to TRBD2. Unmatched junction bases numbered 6, after V lost 2 bases and J lost 6 bases. Germline V gene lookup returns CDR1 MNHNY and CDR2 SVGAGI (reference sequence). The CDR3 is made up of 14 amino acids. The DNA of the CDR3 is TGTGCCAGCAGTTACGAGCGGGGGATTCGCGAGCAGTACTTC. Protein product: CASSYERGIREQYF.

The rearrangement uses TRBV5-1 and TRBJ1-1; no definite D call. The V end was cut by 5 bases, the J end by 1 base, with 6 bases between. The CDR3 is made up of 12 amino acids. CDR1 is SGHRS, CDR2 YFSETQ, per germline. CDR3 amino acids: CASRMGNTEAFF. The CDR3 nucleotides read TGCGCCAGCAGGATGGGGAACACTGAAGCTTTCTTT.

This chain links TRBV29-1 with TRBJ1-2; D might be TRBD1 (5 bases). Trimming removed 6 bases at V and 2 bases at J, with 13 bases between. CDR3 length: 13 residues. CDR1 SQVTM and CDR2 ANQGSEA come from the germline V gene. The CDR3 DNA reads TGCAGCGTAAACTACCGGGACAACTATGGCTACACCTTC. Its translation is CSVNYRDNYGYTF.